These T cell receptor beta chains were read from a single sample in a study of T cell repertoires in aging, cancer and after chemotherapy. TCRdb fed the multiplex PCR reads into MiXCR, producing one record per CDR3 protein. The sample records some 2,300 distinct CDR3 sequences, more than 20% being singletons. The sample taken for sequencing was blood. The receptor set was obtained from a human donor with a solid tumor. The CDR3 runs from the conserved cysteine through the conserved F or W. The D gene is left open where the match is weak. Clone size is shown for a subset of rows, as once, few, many or a class of expanded clone.

J gene,clone size,V gene,D gene,CDR3 protein
TRBJ2-7,few,TRBV5-6,NA,CASSLRDPNYEQYF
TRBJ2-1,medium-sized,TRBV11-3,NA,CASSEWDNEQFF
TRBJ2-3,medium-sized,TRBV5-6,TRBD2,CASSLWASGGTTDTQYF
TRBJ2-1,few,TRBV12-3/TRBV12-4,TRBD2,CASRGLANEQFF
TRBJ2-5,large,TRBV29-1,NA,CSVATGETQYF
TRBJ2-2,NA,TRBV4-3,TRBD2,CASSQDPSGGGNTGELFF
TRBJ1-3,NA,TRBV12-3/TRBV12-4,NA,CASRRTGSGNTIYF
TRBJ1-2,medium-sized,TRBV6-5,TRBD1,CASSSPGTAYGYTF
TRBJ1-1,few,TRBV12-3/TRBV12-4,NA,CASSPITGNTEAFF
TRBJ1-1,NA,TRBV7-9,TRBD1,CASSSRTGTNTEAFF
TRBJ1-2,few,TRBV13,NA,CASRAKGGAHNTDYGYTF
TRBJ1-6,medium-sized,TRBV27,NA,CASSYGDYNSPLHF
TRBJ1-2,NA,TRBV4-3,NA,CASSQESVGGYTF
TRBJ2-5,NA,TRBV11-3,NA,CASSLVYGSGRETQYF
TRBJ2-2,few,TRBV4-1,NA,CASSRPGRGELFF
TRBJ1-3,NA,TRBV5-6,NA,CASSLGDRRNTIYF
TRBJ1-4,NA,TRBV4-1,NA,CASSQGIWGRGEKLFF
TRBJ1-1,NA,TRBV9,TRBD1,CASSYQGTGMNTEAFF
TRBJ2-1,NA,TRBV20-1,TRBD2,CSAIAGAPYNEQFF
TRBJ1-5,few,TRBV27,NA,CASSRQVNQPQHF
TRBJ2-5,few,TRBV10-1,NA,CASSKGSGNQETQYF
TRBJ2-5,NA,TRBV10-1,NA,CASSGPSEETQYF
TRBJ2-2,NA,TRBV20-1,TRBD1,CSAETPGQGDSGELFF
TRBJ1-4,medium-sized,TRBV11-2,NA,CASSPLVTEKLFF
TRBJ2-7,NA,TRBV5-1,NA,CASSLAGLGGRSSYEQYF
TRBJ1-5,NA,TRBV12-3/TRBV12-4,TRBD1,CASSGQVDQPQHF
TRBJ1-2,few,TRBV11-2,NA,CASRAGWGYTF
TRBJ2-1,large,TRBV30,TRBD2,CAWSPLGTSSNEQFF
TRBJ1-1,NA,TRBV27,NA,CASSLNRANTEAFF
TRBJ2-1,NA,TRBV5-1,NA,CASSPLLGWVRSYNEQFF
TRBJ2-7,NA,TRBV18,TRBD1,CASSPPGVQGFHEQYF
TRBJ1-1,NA,TRBV11-2,NA,CASSLRRRSDMNTEAFF
TRBJ2-7,medium-sized,TRBV7-9,NA,CASSRTGQGNYEQYF
TRBJ2-4,few,TRBV6-2/TRBV6-3,NA,CATSFTKNIQYF
TRBJ2-2,few,TRBV6-5,TRBD2,CASRLGGYTGELFF
TRBJ2-2,NA,TRBV6-2/TRBV6-3,NA,CASSYSTSTGELFF
TRBJ1-1,NA,TRBV5-5,NA,CASSLTPNTEAFF
TRBJ2-5,few,TRBV4-3,NA,CASSYDRQETQYF
TRBJ2-2,few,TRBV12-3/TRBV12-4,NA,CATESPGGPNGELFF
TRBJ1-1,few,TRBV6-2/TRBV6-3,NA,CASSYDTEAFF
TRBJ1-2,few,TRBV6-5,TRBD1,CASSASTGSMGYTF
TRBJ2-1,few,TRBV4-2,TRBD2,CASSQERGDYNEQFF
TRBJ2-3,large,TRBV7-6,NA,CASSHRTDTQYF
TRBJ2-1,large,TRBV20-1,NA,CSASPYNEQFF
TRBJ2-5,few,TRBV7-3,NA,CASSLNHLKETQYF
TRBJ1-1,NA,TRBV7-2,TRBD1,CASSRGQGAGRSTEAFF
TRBJ2-7,NA,TRBV10-3,NA,CANSEVLGPRQGSYEQYF
TRBJ2-5,few,TRBV15,NA,CATSRVSEQETQYF
TRBJ2-5,few,TRBV7-9,NA,CASSLVAARETQYF
TRBJ2-7,NA,TRBV10-3,NA,CAISQGSSYEQYF
TRBJ2-7,few,TRBV4-1,NA,CASSQDATQMNEQYF
TRBJ2-5,few,TRBV6-7,TRBD1,CASRIDRDQETQYF